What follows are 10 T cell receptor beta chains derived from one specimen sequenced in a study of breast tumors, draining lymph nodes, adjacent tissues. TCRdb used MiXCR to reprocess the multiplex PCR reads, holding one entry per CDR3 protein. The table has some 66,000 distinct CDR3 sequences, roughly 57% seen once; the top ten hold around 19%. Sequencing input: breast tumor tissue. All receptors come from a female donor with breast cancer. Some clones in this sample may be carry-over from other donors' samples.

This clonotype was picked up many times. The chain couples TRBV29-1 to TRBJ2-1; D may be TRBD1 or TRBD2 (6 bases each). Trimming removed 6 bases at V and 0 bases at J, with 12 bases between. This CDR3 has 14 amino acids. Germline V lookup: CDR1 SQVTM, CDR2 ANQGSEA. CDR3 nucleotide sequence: TGCAGCGTGCGGGACACCTCCTCCTACAATGAGCAGTTCTTC. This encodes CSVRDTSSYNEQFF.

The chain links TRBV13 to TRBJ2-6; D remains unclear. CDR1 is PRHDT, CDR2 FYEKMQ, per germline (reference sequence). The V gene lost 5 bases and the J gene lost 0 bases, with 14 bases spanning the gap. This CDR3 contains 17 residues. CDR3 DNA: TGTGCCAGCAGCCCACCTGGACGGAGCTCTGGGGCCAACGTCCTGACTTTC. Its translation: CASSPPGRSSGANVLTF.

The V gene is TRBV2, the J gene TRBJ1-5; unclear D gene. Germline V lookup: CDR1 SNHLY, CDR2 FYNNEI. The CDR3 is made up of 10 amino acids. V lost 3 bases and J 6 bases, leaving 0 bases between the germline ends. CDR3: CASSDQPQHF. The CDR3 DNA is TGTGCCAGCAGTGATCAGCCCCAGCATTTT.

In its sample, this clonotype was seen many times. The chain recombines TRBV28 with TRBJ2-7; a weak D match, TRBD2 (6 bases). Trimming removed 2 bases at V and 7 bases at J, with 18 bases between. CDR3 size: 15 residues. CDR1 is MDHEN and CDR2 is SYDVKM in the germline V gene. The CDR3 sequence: CASSLSIRGAGEQYF. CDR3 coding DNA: TGTGCCAGCAGTTTAAGTATTAGAGGGGCGGGGGAGCAGTACTTC.

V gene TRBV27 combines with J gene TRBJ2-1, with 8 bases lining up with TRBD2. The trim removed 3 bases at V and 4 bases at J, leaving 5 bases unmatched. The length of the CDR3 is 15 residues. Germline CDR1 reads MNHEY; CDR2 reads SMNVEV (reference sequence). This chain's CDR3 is CASSLERGPYNEQFF. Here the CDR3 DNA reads TGTGCCAGCAGTTTGGAGCGGGGGCCGTACAATGAGCAGTTCTTC.

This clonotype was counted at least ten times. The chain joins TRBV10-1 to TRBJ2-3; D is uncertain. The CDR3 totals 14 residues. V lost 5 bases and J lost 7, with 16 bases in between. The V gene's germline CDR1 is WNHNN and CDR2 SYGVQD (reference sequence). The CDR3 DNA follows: TGCGCCAGCAGTTCCGGGCCCCCTCCGAATACGCAGTATTTT. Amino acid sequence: CASSSGPPPNTQYF.

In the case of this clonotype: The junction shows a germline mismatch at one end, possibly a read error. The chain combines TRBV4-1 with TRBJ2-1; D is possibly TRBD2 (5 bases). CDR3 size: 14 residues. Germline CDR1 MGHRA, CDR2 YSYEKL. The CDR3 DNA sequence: TGCGCCAGCAGCCCTACTAGGCGCACCGGGGAGCTGTTCTTC. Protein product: CASSPTRRTGELFF.

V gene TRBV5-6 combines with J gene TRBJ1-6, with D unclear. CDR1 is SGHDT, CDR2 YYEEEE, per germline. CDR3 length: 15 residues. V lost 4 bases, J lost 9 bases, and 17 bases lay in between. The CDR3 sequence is CASSVGGSSLSPLHF. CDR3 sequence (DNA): TGTGCCAGCAGCGTAGGTGGCAGTTCCCTTTCACCCCTCCACTTT.

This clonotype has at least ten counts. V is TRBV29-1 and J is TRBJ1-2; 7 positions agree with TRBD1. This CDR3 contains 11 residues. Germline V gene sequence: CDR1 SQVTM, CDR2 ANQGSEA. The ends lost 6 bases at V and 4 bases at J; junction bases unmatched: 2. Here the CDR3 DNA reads TGCAGCGTCTGGACAGGCTATGGCTACACCTTC. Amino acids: CSVWTGYGYTF.

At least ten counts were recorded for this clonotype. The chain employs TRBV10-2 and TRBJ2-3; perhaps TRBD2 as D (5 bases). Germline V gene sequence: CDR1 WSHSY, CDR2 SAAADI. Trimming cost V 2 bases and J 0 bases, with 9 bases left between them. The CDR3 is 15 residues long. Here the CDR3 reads CASSEGLPSTDTQYF. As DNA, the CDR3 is TGCGCCAGCAGTGAGGGACTTCCTAGCACAGATACGCAGTATTTT.